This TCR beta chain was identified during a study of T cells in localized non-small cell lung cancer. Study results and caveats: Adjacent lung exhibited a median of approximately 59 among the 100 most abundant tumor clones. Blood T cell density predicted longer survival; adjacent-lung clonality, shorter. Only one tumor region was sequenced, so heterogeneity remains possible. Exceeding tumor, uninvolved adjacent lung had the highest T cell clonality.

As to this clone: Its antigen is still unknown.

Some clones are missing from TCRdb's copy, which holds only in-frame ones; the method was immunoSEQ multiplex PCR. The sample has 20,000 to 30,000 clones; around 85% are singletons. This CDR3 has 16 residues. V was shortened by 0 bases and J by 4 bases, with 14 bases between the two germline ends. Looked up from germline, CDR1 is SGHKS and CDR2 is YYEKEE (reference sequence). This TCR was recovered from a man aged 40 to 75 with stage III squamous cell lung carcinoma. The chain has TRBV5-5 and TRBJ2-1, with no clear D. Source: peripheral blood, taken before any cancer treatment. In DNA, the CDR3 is TGTGCCAGCAGCTTGGCCGCACAGAGTATTTACAATGAGCAGTTCTTC. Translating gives CASSLAAQSIYNEQFF.